The 14 T cell receptor beta chains presented below share a single source sample, sequenced in a study of T cell changes during pregnancy in multiple sclerosis. The table came from immunoSEQ multiplex PCR; TCRdb's copy has only in-frame clones and leaves some out. There are under 85,000 clones in the sample; approximately 92% occur only once, and around 0.2% lies in the top ten. The specimen comprised CD4+ T cells from peripheral blood mononuclear cells, sampled before pregnancy. Receptors originate from a female donor with multiple sclerosis, enrolled in a pregnancy study.

The chain employs TRBV19 and TRBJ1-3; maybe TRBD1 (6 bases). The CDR3 extends over 14 amino acids. V shed 3 bases and J shed 4 bases, with 10 bases lying between them. Germline CDR1 reads LNHDA; CDR2 reads SQIVND (reference sequence). The CDR3: CASSMAGAGNTIYF. The CDR3 coding sequence is TGTGCCAGTAGTATGGCAGGGGCCGGAAACACCATATATTTT. The full variable domain, in which reference TRBV19 and TRBJ1-3 provide the parts outside the CDR3, is DGGITQSPKYLFRKEGQNVTLSCEQNLNHDAMYWYRQDPGQGLRLIYYSQIVNDFQKGDIAEGYSVSREKKESFPLTVTSAQKNPTAFYLCASSMAGAGNTIYFGEGSWLTVV.

This chain uses TRBV2 with TRBJ2-3; 8 positions match TRBD2. Germline CDR1 is SNHLY and CDR2 is FYNNEI. CDR3 length: 15 residues. The J segment lost 7 bases and the V segment lost 10 bases, leaving 16 bases of the junction unmatched. The CDR3 loop is CAIPTGGQSGNTQYF. For the CDR3, the DNA is TGTGCCATTCCGACGGGGGGGCAATCCGGCAATACGCAGTATTTT.

The chain combines TRBV19 with TRBJ2-1; tentatively, D is TRBD1 (6 bases). This CDR3 is 13 amino acids long. Germline-derived CDR1 and CDR2 are LNHDA and SQIVND (reference sequence). Trimming removed 5 bases from V and 7 bases from J, with 12 bases in between. The CDR3, as DNA: TGTGCCAGTAGTCTAATTACAGGGAATGAGCAGTTCTTC. This gives the protein CASSLITGNEQFF.

The genes are TRBV11-2 and TRBJ2-7; 7 nucleotides match TRBD1. The germline gives CDR1 SGHAT, CDR2 FQNNGV. The ends lost 3 bases at V and 3 bases at J; junction bases unmatched: 2. The CDR3 is 13 amino acids. The CDR3: CASSFGQVYEQYF. The CDR3 DNA reads as TGTGCCAGCAGCTTTGGACAGGTCTACGAGCAGTACTTC.

This chain connects TRBV19 to TRBJ1-5; 9 bases are a match to TRBD1. The CDR3 is 14 amino acids. Germline assignment: CDR1 LNHDA and CDR2 SQIVND (reference sequence). Losses at the gene ends were 10 bases for V and 2 bases for J; bases not matched to a gene: 6. CDR3: CAISDRGGNQPQHF. The CDR3 nucleotides are TGTGCCATCTCGGACAGGGGTGGCAATCAGCCCCAGCATTTT.

The chain has TRBV28 and TRBJ2-2; TRBD2 agrees at 13 bases. Germline V CDR1 and CDR2: MDHEN, SYDVKM. CDR3 length equals 18 residues. Germline trimming cut 5 bases from V and 3 bases from J; bases unmatched to any gene: 9. The CDR3 coding sequence is TGTGCCAGCAGTCGTACCGGACTAGCGGGAGCGCACACCGGGGAGCTGTTTTTT. It yields the protein CASSRTGLAGAHTGELFF.

In this sample, this clone turned up once. The chain has TRBV5-4 and TRBJ1-5; 7 bases are shared with TRBD1. V trimming: 5 bases; J trimming: 5 bases; junction bases outside the gene matches: 4. Per germline, CDR1 SGHNT and CDR2 YYREEE (reference sequence). CDR3 length equals 13 residues. This chain's CDR3 is CASSYDRDQPQHF. CDR3 coding DNA: TGTGCCAGCAGTTATGACAGGGATCAGCCCCAGCATTTT.

The rearrangement joins TRBV6-1 to TRBJ2-2, with 8 bases lining up with TRBD1. This CDR3 has 13 residues. Germline V gene data show CDR1 as MNHNS and CDR2 as SASEGT. V shed 10 bases, J shed 5 bases, and the junction held 6 bases outside the gene matches. The CDR3 region is CATGQVVTGELFF. In DNA, the CDR3 is TGTGCCACGGGACAGGTAGTTACCGGGGAGCTGTTTTTT.

V is TRBV21-1 and J is TRBJ1-1; the table's D call TRBD1 went unverified against the DNA. TRBV21-1 is a documented pseudogene. The CDR3 length is 15 residues. The CDR3 coding sequence is TGTGCCAGCAGCCTAGGGACAGGGGGTCCCTCTGAAGCTTTCTTT. Translation gives CASSLGTGGPSEAFF.

The V and J genes are TRBV6-1 and TRBJ2-1, with 8 bases identical to TRBD1. There are 15 residues in the CDR3. The germline V gene has CDR1 MNHNS and CDR2 SASEGT. V dropped 3 bases and J dropped 7; count of bases not matched to a gene: 8. The CDR3 DNA reads TGTGCCAGCAGTGACCCCCCGCAGGGGGCTAATGAGCAGTTCTTC. Residues: CASSDPPQGANEQFF.

V and J are TRBV28 and TRBJ2-7; 13 bases line up with TRBD2. V gave up 6 bases and J gave up 3 bases; unmatched junction bases: 5. CDR3 size: 15 residues. CDR1 is MDHEN, CDR2 SYDVKM, per germline. The CDR3 protein is CASRLGTSGNYEQYF. Written as DNA, the CDR3 is TGTGCCAGCAGACTCGGGACTAGCGGGAACTACGAGCAGTACTTC.

The chain links TRBV5-1 to TRBJ2-4; 10 positions match TRBD1. CDR3 length: 14 residues. Germline V gene sequence: CDR1 SGHRS, CDR2 YFSETQ. Trimming took 4 bases from V and 8 from J; bases not matched to a gene: 6. CDR3 residues: CASSLRDRGYIQYF. Written as DNA, the CDR3 is TGCGCCAGCAGCCTAAGGGACAGGGGATACATTCAGTACTTC.

CDR3 amino acids: CASSSPPGTGGFNEQFF. The CDR3, as DNA: TGTGCCAGCAGCTCACCCCCCGGGACAGGGGGCTTCAATGAGCAGTTCTTC. V usage is TRBV5-4 and J usage is TRBJ2-1; 12 bases are shared with TRBD1. CDR3 size: 17 residues. J gave up 6 bases and V 3 bases, and 10 bases lay outside the gene matches. Germline CDR1 reads SGHNT; CDR2 reads YYREEE (reference sequence).

The DNA for the CDR3 is TGTGCCAGTAGATACAGGACCCCTGCCACTGAAGCTTTCTTT. Encoded protein: CASRYRTPATEAFF. This chain uses TRBV19 with TRBJ1-1; tentative D call: TRBD1 (5 bases). The CDR3 runs 14 residues. CDR1 is LNHDA, CDR2 SQIVND, per germline (reference sequence). The germline V and J ends were trimmed by 6 bases and 4 bases, with 15 bases remaining between them.